The rows below give T cell receptor beta chains drawn from one sample of a study of cytomegalovirus exposure and HLA in healthy donors. The method was immunoSEQ multiplex PCR; TCRdb's version includes in-frame clones alone and lacks a portion of them. The table lists some 200,000 clones, approximately 79% of them singletons, with over 1.5% in the top ten. The specimen was PBMCs. These receptors all come from a girl aged 10 to 17 in good health and CMV-seropositive. CDR3s include the opening cysteine and the closing phenylalanine or tryptophan. D genes are given only for firm matches. Size is stated for part of the rows, as once, few or many counts, or as a class when the clone is expanded.

CDR3 DNA,CDR3 protein,clone size,J gene,V gene,D gene
TGCGCCAGCAACCCTCCCAAGGACAGGGTTGAAAAACTGTTTTTT,CASNPPKDRVEKLFF,few,TRBJ1-4,TRBV5-1,TRBD1
TGTGCCAGCAGGGGGGGTTTCGCTGAAGCTTTCTTT,CASRGGFAEAFF,NA,TRBJ1-1,TRBV2,NA
TGTGCCAGCAGTTATCCCGGGGGGCCCCGGGATACGCAGTATTTT,CASSYPGGPRDTQYF,NA,TRBJ2-3,TRBV6-5,NA
TGTGCCAGCAGCAACTTGGCTAGCGGAAACACCGGGGAGCTGTTTTTT,CASSNLASGNTGELFF,NA,TRBJ2-2,TRBV27,TRBD2
TGTGCCAGTAGTTCGGACAGGGGGCGCAGCTATGGCTACACCTTC,CASSSDRGRSYGYTF,NA,TRBJ1-2,TRBV19,TRBD1
TGTGCCAGCAGCCAGACTAGCGGGGGGGCCGGGGAGACCCAGTACTTC,CASSQTSGGAGETQYF,NA,TRBJ2-5,TRBV4-2,TRBD2
TGTGCCAGCAGCCAGTTGCCAGGATCAGAGACCCAGTACTTC,CASSQLPGSETQYF,NA,TRBJ2-5,TRBV6-6,NA
TGCGCCTCCTCTTCTGGGGGGGCCGGGGAGCTGTTTTTT,CASSSGGAGELFF,NA,TRBJ2-2,TRBV10-1,TRBD2
TGTGCCAGCAGCTTCGTTGATTCACCCCTCCACTTT,CASSFVDSPLHF,once,TRBJ1-6,TRBV5-5,NA
TGTGCCAGCAGGGCCTCCAACATCCTCTACGAGCAGTACTTC,CASRASNILYEQYF,once,TRBJ2-7,TRBV6-5,NA
TGTGCCAGCAGCTTCTATCCGACAGGGTCCAATCAGCCCCAGCATTTT,CASSFYPTGSNQPQHF,NA,TRBJ1-5,TRBV7-8,TRBD1
TGTGCCAGCAGACCGACAGGGGGTCAGGTGGAGACCCAGTACTTC,CASRPTGGQVETQYF,once,TRBJ2-5,TRBV6-4,TRBD1
TGTGCCAGCAGCTTAGGAGTAACAGAGCTTACTAACTATGGCTACACCTTC,CASSLGVTELTNYGYTF,NA,TRBJ1-2,TRBV7-9,NA
TGCGCCAGCAGCCAAGCACGGGGGAGTGGAAACACCATATATTTT,CASSQARGSGNTIYF,NA,TRBJ1-3,TRBV4-3,NA
TGCGCCAGCAGCTCAACCGGGACAGGGTTCGACGAGCAGTACTTC,CASSSTGTGFDEQYF,NA,TRBJ2-7,TRBV5-1,TRBD1
TGTGCCATCAGTCCCCCAGGGGCCTACGAGCAGTACTTC,CAISPPGAYEQYF,once,TRBJ2-7,TRBV10-3,NA
TGTGCCAGCAGGACAGGGGCCCTAACTGAAGCTTTCTTT,CASRTGALTEAFF,NA,TRBJ1-1,TRBV2,TRBD1
TGTGCCAGCAGTGGAGGGCAAGCGGGCGGAAACACCATATATTTT,CASSGGQAGGNTIYF,NA,TRBJ1-3,TRBV6-5,NA
TGTGCCAGCAGCCAACTAGCGAAGAATCGGGAGCAGTACTTC,CASSQLAKNREQYF,once,TRBJ2-7,TRBV11-2,TRBD2
TGTGCCAGCTCACTCCGGGACAGGGAGACTCAGCCCCAGCATTTT,CASSLRDRETQPQHF,NA,TRBJ1-5,TRBV18,TRBD1
TGTGCCAGCAGCGAAGCGGCAAGAGGTGGCGAGCAGTACTTC,CASSEAARGGEQYF,NA,TRBJ2-7,TRBV6-1,NA
TGTGCCAGCAAGAGGGAAGGGTACCACGAGCAGTACTTC,CASKREGYHEQYF,NA,TRBJ2-7,TRBV27,NA
TGTGCCAGCAGCCGGGACAGCTTCGCGGCGTATTCTTATGGCTACCCCTTC,CASSRDSFAAYSYGYPF,NA,TRBJ1-2,TRBV5-4,TRBD1
TGTGCCAGCAGCTTACATGCACAGGGGGCGTACACCGGGGAGCTGTTTTTT,CASSLHAQGAYTGELFF,NA,TRBJ2-2,TRBV7-2,TRBD1
TGTGCCAGCAGCAAACAGGGATTCGGCGGCTACACCTTC,CASSKQGFGGYTF,NA,TRBJ1-2,TRBV6-5,NA
TGTGCCACTCGACAGGGGGCGGGGGAGACCCAGTACTTC,CATRQGAGETQYF,NA,TRBJ2-5,TRBV19,TRBD1